Reported below is one TCR beta chain. This clonotype turned up a few times. Its antigen specificity is not known. Base qualities were left out, and no much larger clone turns up one base away. Preparation of the library involved RT-PCR. Sequencing instrument: Illumina HiSeq 2500. The raw public data were reprocessed by TCRdb itself: fastp quality trimming at Q25, MiXCR clonotype calling, in-frame beta chains only. Each CDR3 protein gets just one entry, which takes the most common genes and DNA from the rows behind it. A total of 750,000 to 850,000 distinct CDR3 sequences appear in this sample, roughly 18% of them only once. The ten largest make up around 9.9% of the sample. The CDR3 runs 15 amino acids, cysteine and phenylalanine included. Only the CDR3 DNA stays, 45 bases, in frame from base 1. Trimming removed 10 bases from V and 0 bases from J, leaving 15 bases between the germline ends. Based on the germline V gene, the CDR1 and CDR2 sequences are ENHRY and SYGVKD.

The data belong to a study of response to subunit inactivated influenza vaccine (dated by TCRdb to the late 2010s). In terms of the full investigation: The study used deep quantitative T cell receptor repertoire profiling to track responses to a trivalent subunit inactivated influenza vaccine. Broader findings and caveats from the paper: It was suggested by the authors that each seasonal influenza vaccination may recruit only a limited number of new T cells.

The specimen was PBMCs from blood, collected approximately 5 days after vaccination. The clonotype originates from a man between 45 and 60 years old who received an inactivated influenza vaccine. Donor details come from another sample of the same person, matched by shared clones. Rearrangement joined TRBV10-3 to TRBJ2-2, with a weak D call of TRBD1 (5 bases match). The CDR3 has the sequence CATSTAFANTGELFF. The DNA sequence is as follows: TGTGCCACCTCGACAGCCTTCGCGAACACCGGGGAGCTGTTTTTT.